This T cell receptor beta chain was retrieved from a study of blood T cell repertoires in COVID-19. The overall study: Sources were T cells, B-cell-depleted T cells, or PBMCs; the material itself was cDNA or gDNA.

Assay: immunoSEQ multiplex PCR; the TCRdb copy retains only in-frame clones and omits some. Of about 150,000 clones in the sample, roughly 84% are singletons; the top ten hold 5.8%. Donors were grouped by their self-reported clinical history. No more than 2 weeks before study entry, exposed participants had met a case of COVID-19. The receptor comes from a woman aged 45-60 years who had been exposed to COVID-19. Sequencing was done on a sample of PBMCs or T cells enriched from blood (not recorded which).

CDR3 protein: CASSFSGGAGNEQFF. CDR3 nucleotides: TGTGCCAGCAGCTTCAGCGGGGGGGCGGGCAATGAGCAGTTCTTC. The chain uses TRBV7-2 and TRBJ2-1; 10 nucleotides line up with TRBD2. In germline, CDR1 is SGHTA, CDR2 FQGNSA. V lost 3 bases to trimming and J lost 6 bases; unmatched junction nucleotides: 5. This CDR3 is 15 amino acids long. Full variable domain (remainder filled in from reference TRBV7-2 and TRBJ2-1): GAGVSQSPSNKVTEKGKDVELRCDPISGHTALYWYRQSLGQGLEFLIYFQGNSAPDKSGLPSDRFSAERTGGSVSTLTIQRTQQEDSAVYLCASSFSGGAGNEQFFGPGTRLTVL.